This entry lists 21 T cell receptor beta chains sequenced from one sample in a study of regulatory T cells in long-lasting Graves disease. CDR3-region Arm-PCR and iRepertoire HTBI primers produced the TCR beta libraries. MiXCR, applied by TCRdb to the multiplex PCR reads, yields one record per CDR3 protein. Among approximately 360,000 distinct CDR3 sequences listed, 10% to 15% were seen once. Specified time point: newly diagnosed GD, antithyroid drugs for less than 3 months. Making the TCR library involved RNA that had been extracted from PBMCs. These data are also associated with another study on T cells in Graves' hyperthyroidism and ophthalmopathy.

This sample comprised peripheral blood mononuclear cells (PBMCs), obtained at new diagnosis, from a patient treated with antithyroid drugs. Every receptor here comes from a woman between 18 and 29 years old with Graves disease.

The sample holds a few counts of this clonotype. This chain uses TRBV18 with TRBJ2-7, with D possibly TRBD1 on 5 matching bases. CDR3 length equals 13 residues. Trimming removed 3 bases at V and 4 bases at J, with 10 bases between. Germline lookup yields CDR1 KGHSH and CDR2 LQKENI. CDR3 loop: CASSPRQRYEQYF. The CDR3, as DNA: TGTGCCAGCTCACCCCGACAGAGATACGAGCAGTACTTC.

V gene TRBV12-3 or TRBV12-4 combines with J gene TRBJ1-6; maybe TRBD1 (5 bases). The V end lost 4 bases, the J end lost 9 bases, and 16 bases lay between the germline ends. The CDR3 length is 15 residues. CDR3 DNA: TGTGCCAGCAGTTCCCGGGTTGGTAGGGGTTCACCCCTCCACTTT. This gives the protein CASSSRVGRGSPLHF.

This clonotype was counted many times. The CDR3 region is CASSRGGGEQHHRAFF. CDR3 in DNA: TGTGCCAGCAGTCGGGGAGGGGGGGAACAGCATCATCGGGCTTTCTTT. The chain uses TRBV12-3 or TRBV12-4 and TRBJ1-1; D might be TRBD1 (6 bases). The V and J ends lost 5 bases and 11 bases respectively, with 27 bases between them. The CDR3 consists of 16 residues.

This clonotype was observed a few times. This chain connects TRBV27 to TRBJ2-5, with TRBD2 as a possible D gene (6 bases). There are 13 residues in the CDR3. From germline, CDR1 is MNHEY and CDR2 SMNVEV (reference sequence). V lost 10 bases to trimming and J lost 1 base, with 13 bases between them. CDR3 region: CATGWGVQETQYF. The CDR3 nucleotides read TGTGCCACAGGCTGGGGGGTCCAAGAGACCCAGTACTTC.

This clonotype has at least ten counts. The chain uses TRBV28 and TRBJ2-5, with 15 bases fitting TRBD2. Trimming cost V 7 bases and J 1 base; bases outside gene matches: 4. Looked up from germline, CDR1 is MDHEN and CDR2 is SYDVKM. This CDR3 is 16 amino acids long. CDR3 loop: CASTRTSGRVQETQYF. DNA of the CDR3: TGTGCCAGCACCCGGACTAGCGGGAGGGTCCAAGAGACCCAGTACTTC.

In this sample, this clonotype turned up many times. The gene calls are TRBV7-2 and TRBJ2-5; the D gene is possibly TRBD2 (5 bases). V shed 4 bases and J shed 4 bases, with 22 bases lying between them. Germline values: CDR1 SGHTA, CDR2 FQGNSA. The CDR3 runs 17 residues. CDR3 nucleotides: TGTGCCAGCAGCTCATCCCGATCGGGGAGAAGTGGAGAGACCCAGTACTTC. This sequence encodes CASSSSRSGRSGETQYF.

This clonotype was observed many times. V and J are TRBV6-2 or TRBV6-3 and TRBJ2-7; 9 bases agree with TRBD1. The CDR3 sequence is 15 residues long. V gave up 5 bases and J gave up 4 bases; unmatched junction bases: 9. CDR1 is MNHEY and CDR2 is SVGEGT in the germline V gene. Here the CDR3 reads CASSPYAGQGYEQYV. DNA for the CDR3: TGTGCCAGCAGTCCCTACGCGGGACAGGGATACGAGCAGTACGTC.

Only a few counts were recorded for this clonotype. A much larger clone sits a single nucleotide away, making a read error possible. The chain links TRBV6-2 or TRBV6-3 to TRBJ1-1; D call uncertain. Germline V gene sequence: CDR1 MNHEY, CDR2 SVGEGT. Trimming shortened V by 7 bases and J by 4 bases, and 10 bases separated the two germline ends. The CDR3 covers 12 residues. The CDR3 loop is CASNLGFTEAFF. In nucleotides, the CDR3 is TGTGCCAGCAACCTGGGTTTCACTGAAGCTTTCTTT.

This clonotype was recorded at least ten times. The rearrangement joins TRBV12-3 or TRBV12-4 to TRBJ2-7; possible D gene TRBD1, 6 bases. The CDR3 covers 13 residues. V lost 4 bases, J lost 3 bases, and 10 bases lay in between. The DNA for the CDR3 is TGTGCCAGCAGTTCCGGGACAATCTACGAGCAGTACTTC. It codes for CASSSGTIYEQYF.

This clonotype was seen many times. The chain combines TRBV15 with TRBJ2-1, with 9 positions matching TRBD2. The CDR3 has 16 amino acids. The J segment lost 4 bases and the V segment lost 3 bases, leaving 7 bases of the junction unmatched. CDR1 and CDR2 from the germline V gene are LNHNV and YYDKDF (reference sequence). CDR3 DNA sequence: TGTGCCACCAGCAGGAGGCTAGCGGGGCCTTACAATGAGCAGTTCTTC. Its protein is CATSRRLAGPYNEQFF.

This clonotype was recorded many times. The chain joins TRBV19 to TRBJ1-5, with a possible D match to TRBD1 (5 bases). Deletions cut 2 bases from V and 3 bases from J, with 11 bases between. This CDR3 comprises 15 residues. In germline, CDR1 is LNHDA, CDR2 SQIVND (reference sequence). The DNA for the CDR3 is TGTGCCAGTAGTATATGGGACGGAGCCAATCAGCCCCAGCATTTT. This gives the protein CASSIWDGANQPQHF. Drawing the rest from reference TRBV19 and TRBJ1-5, the complete variable domain is DGGITQSPKYLFRKEGQNVTLSCEQNLNHDAMYWYRQDPGQGLRLIYYSQIVNDFQKGDIAEGYSVSREKKESFPLTVTSAQKNPTAFYLCASSIWDGANQPQHFGDGTRLSIL.

This clonotype was seen a handful of times. V is TRBV18 and J is TRBJ2-3; 14 positions agree with TRBD2. The trim removed 4 bases at V and 3 bases at J, leaving 6 bases unmatched. The CDR3 has 17 amino acids. CDR1 KGHSH and CDR2 LQKENI come from the germline V gene. The CDR3 region has the DNA TGTGCCAGCTCACATGCCCGGACTAGCGGGAGGACAGATACGCAGTATTTT. This codes for CASSHARTSGRTDTQYF.

This clonotype was seen ten or more times. J is TRBJ1-1 and V is TRBV5-5, with D tentatively TRBD1 (6 bases). CDR3 length: 15 amino acids. V was pared by 2 bases and J by 4 bases, with 15 bases between. The V gene's germline CDR1 is SGHKS and CDR2 YYEKEE (reference sequence). Here the CDR3 reads CASSLMGAMGTEAFF. CDR3 coding DNA: TGTGCCAGCAGCTTAATGGGGGCCATGGGCACTGAAGCTTTCTTT.

This clonotype has only a few counts. The chain joins TRBV5-1 to TRBJ2-5; 16 nucleotides agree with TRBD2. The CDR3 is made up of 17 amino acids. The V and J ends lost 4 bases and 5 bases, in that order; junction bases with no gene match: 8. CDR1 is SGHRS, CDR2 YFSETQ, per germline. The CDR3 loop reads CASSPGLAGGLSETQYF. As DNA, the CDR3 is TGCGCCAGCAGCCCGGGACTAGCGGGGGGGCTTTCGGAGACCCAGTACTTC.

The V and J genes are TRBV7-2 and TRBJ1-4; D is undetermined. The CDR3 covers 14 residues. V gave up 1 base and J gave up 8 bases, with 11 bases separating them. Germline V gene data show CDR1 as SGHTA and CDR2 as FQGNSA. CDR3 protein: CASSLDGRREKLFF. CDR3 bases: TGTGCCAGCAGCTTAGATGGGCGGCGGGAAAAACTGTTTTTT. The full variable domain, in which reference TRBV7-2 and TRBJ1-4 provide the parts outside the CDR3, is GAGVSQSPSNKVTEKGKDVELRCDPISGHTALYWYRQSLGQGLEFLIYFQGNSAPDKSGLPSDRFSAERTGGSVSTLTIQRTQQEDSAVYLCASSLDGRREKLFFGSGTQLSVL.

Many counts were recorded for this clonotype. V is TRBV27 and J is TRBJ2-7; 7 bases match TRBD2. The ends lost 0 bases at V and 3 bases at J; junction bases unmatched: 5. The CDR3 is 15 amino acids. The germline V gene has CDR1 MNHEY and CDR2 SMNVEV (reference sequence). The CDR3 nucleotides read TGTGCCAGCAGTTTATCGTACCTAGCGGACTACGAGCAGTACTTC. Translated, it gives CASSLSYLADYEQYF.

In DNA form, the CDR3 reads TGTGCTAGTGGTTTATACACCGGGGAGCTGTTTTTT. Its translation is CASGLYTGELFF. V usage is TRBV12-5 and J usage is TRBJ2-2; the D is unclear. The V gene's germline CDR1 is LGHNT and CDR2 FRNRAP. Trimming removed 3 bases from V and 3 bases from J, with 2 bases in between. The CDR3 consists of 12 residues.

This clonotype was recorded many times. V is TRBV10-2 and J is TRBJ1-1; 9 nucleotides agree with TRBD1. CDR1 and CDR2 (germline): WSHSY, SAAADI. The trim removed 3 bases at V and 5 bases at J, leaving 4 bases unmatched. The CDR3 spans 14 residues. The DNA for the CDR3 is TGCGCCAGCAGTGAAACAGGGGGCGGGACTGAAGCTTTCTTT. Its protein is CASSETGGGTEAFF.

This rearrangement joins TRBV5-5 to TRBJ2-5; D not resolved. The CDR3 has 15 residues. Trimming took off 2 bases at V and 2 bases at J, with 13 bases between the two ends. The germline V gene encodes CDR1 SGHKS and CDR2 YYEKEE (reference sequence). CDR3 loop: CASSFRPGSQETQYF. The CDR3 DNA reads TGTGCCAGCAGCTTTCGTCCGGGTTCTCAAGAGACCCAGTACTTC.

The CDR3 coding sequence is TGTGCCAGTAAGAGGACAGGAGGTAACACCGGGGAGCTGTTTTTT. Amino acids: CASKRTGGNTGELFF. V and J are TRBV19 and TRBJ2-2; 7 nucleotides line up with TRBD1. J was trimmed by 2 bases and V by 7 bases; bases with no gene match: 7. Germline lookup yields CDR1 LNHDA and CDR2 SQIVND (reference sequence). The CDR3 length is 15 residues.

This clonotype was detected ten times or more. The chain employs TRBV30 and TRBJ2-1, with unresolved D. V dropped 0 bases and J dropped 7 bases, with 4 bases sitting between them. Germline V lookup: CDR1 GTSNPN, CDR2 SVGIG (reference sequence). The CDR3 runs to 11 residues. In nucleotides, the CDR3 is TGTGCCTGGAGTGTACGGAATGAGCAGTTCTTC. Translated, it gives CAWSVRNEQFF.